The clone carrying this T cell receptor (beta chain) was counted between two and nine times. TCRdb reprocessed the RACE reads with MiXCR, giving one entry per CDR3 protein. This sample has around 380,000 distinct CDR3 sequences, with approximately 5% found just once. The sample's time point: patch test 1, 2 weeks after DPC sensitization. Treatment reported: therapeutic diphenylcyclopropenone sensitization with weekly scalp DPC. This entry belongs to a study of human T cells and chemical hapten exposure. The length of the CDR3 is 16 residues. V was trimmed by 1 base and J by 4 bases, leaving 15 bases between them. Germline V CDR1 and CDR2: LGHNA, YSLEER.

This specimen consisted of whole blood, obtained in connection with sensitization to the hapten diphenylcyclopropenone (DPC). J is TRBJ2-3 and V is TRBV4-3, with TRBD1 as a possible D gene (5 bases). The origin of this receptor is a woman aged 45-65 years with alopecia areata. Some clones in this sample may be carry-over from other donors' samples. The DNA of the CDR3 is TGCGCCAGCAGCCAAGCCGGGCGCCAGGGCTCAGATACGCAGTATTTT. It specifies CASSQAGRQGSDTQYF.